This T cell receptor (beta chain) is from a study of neoadjuvant anti-PD-1 for oral cavity cancer. Findings and limits, study-wide: Expansion of preexisting intratumoral clones was suggested to aid response.

This CDR3 has 14 residues. V lost 1 base and J 2 bases, leaving 9 bases between the germline ends. Looked up from germline, CDR1 is MNHEY and CDR2 is SMNVEV (reference sequence). Tumor libraries mostly used approximately 4.9 ug genomic DNA, two replicates each. Sequenced by immunoSEQ multiplex PCR; TCRdb stores in-frame clones only, minus some. The data hold some 7,300 clones, with around 50% observed a single time. To note about this clone: Its antigen is currently unknown.

These oral cavity squamous cell carcinomas were HPV-negative and locally advanced. This chain joins TRBV27 and TRBJ2-7; D unresolved. This clonotype originated in a person between 35 and 79 years old with oral cavity squamous cell carcinoma. Specimen: tumor tissue, collected before nivolumab (anti-PD-1) treatment. The CDR3 sequence: CASSLYTPPYEQYF. The DNA for the CDR3 is TGTGCCAGCAGTTTATATACCCCGCCCTACGAGCAGTACTTC.